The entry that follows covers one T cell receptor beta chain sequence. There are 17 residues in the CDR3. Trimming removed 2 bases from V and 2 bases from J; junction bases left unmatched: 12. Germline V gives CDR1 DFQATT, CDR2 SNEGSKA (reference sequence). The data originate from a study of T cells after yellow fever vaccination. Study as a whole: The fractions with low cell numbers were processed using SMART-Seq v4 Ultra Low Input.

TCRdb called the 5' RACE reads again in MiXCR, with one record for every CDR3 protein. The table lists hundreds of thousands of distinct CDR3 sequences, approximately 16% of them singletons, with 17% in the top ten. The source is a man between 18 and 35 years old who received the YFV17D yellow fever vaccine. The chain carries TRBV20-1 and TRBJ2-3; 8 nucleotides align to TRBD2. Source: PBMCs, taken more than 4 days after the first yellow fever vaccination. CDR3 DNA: TGCAGTGCTAGACCCTCAGAGCGGGGGCCGATCACAGATACGCAGTATTTT. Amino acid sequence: CSARPSERGPITDTQYF.